These 7 T cell receptor beta chains came from one sample sequenced in a study of cytomegalovirus exposure and HLA in healthy donors. Researchers ran the PCR with 60 Vbeta and 13 Jbeta primers. Generated by immunoSEQ multiplex PCR, the TCRdb table keeps only in-frame clones and is missing some. The data show over 110,000 clones, with 65% to 85% seen just once and approximately 2.3% held by the top ten. Sequenced sample: PBMCs. Receptors originate from a male donor in good health and CMV-seronegative.

The chain links TRBV7-3 to TRBJ2-5, with 11 bases aligning to TRBD2. J lost 2 bases, V lost 5 bases, and 4 bases had no gene match. Germline loops: CDR1 SGHTA, CDR2 FQGTGA. The CDR3 totals 15 residues. CDR3 nucleotides: TGTGCCAGCAGCCCGACTAGCGGGACGCAAGAGACCCAGTACTTC. Encoded protein: CASSPTSGTQETQYF.

The chain combines TRBV6-1 with TRBJ2-5, with 7 bases lining up with TRBD2. TRBJ2-7 matches the DNA end more closely, so the J call is doubtful. Germline lookup yields CDR1 MNHNS and CDR2 SASEGT. CDR3 length: 12 residues. The CDR3 DNA follows: TGTGCCTCGGGAGGTTCGACCTACGAGCAGTACTTC. Translated: CASGGSTYEQYF.

The chain employs TRBV5-4 and TRBJ2-7; unclear D gene. The CDR3 length is 13 residues. CDR1 is SGHNT and CDR2 is YYREEE in the germline V gene (reference sequence). Trimming took 1 base from V and 3 from J, leaving 8 bases between them. The CDR3 DNA reads TGTGCCAGCAGCTTGTCCACAGACTACGAGCAGTACTTC. This translates into CASSLSTDYEQYF.

The chain is built from TRBV30 and TRBJ1-1; tentatively, D is TRBD1 (6 bases). CDR3 length equals 12 residues. V shed 1 base and J shed 6 bases, with 9 bases lying between them. Germline V gives CDR1 GTSNPN, CDR2 SVGIG (reference sequence). CDR3 nucleotide sequence: TGTGCCTGGAGTGGGGGACAACCTGAAGCTTTCTTT. This codes for CAWSGGQPEAFF.

This clone was counted between two and nine times. The J gene is TRBJ2-1, the V gene TRBV18; 9 nucleotides line up with TRBD2. Germline CDR1 and CDR2: KGHSH and LQKENI. The CDR3 totals 15 residues. Losses at the gene ends were 4 bases for V and 14 bases for J; bases not matched to a gene: 15. Here the CDR3 DNA reads TGTGCCAGCTCACTCCGGCGGGGGGGGAAAGACTCGGAGTTCTTC. As protein: CASSLRRGGKDSEFF.

The rearrangement uses TRBV5-4 and TRBJ1-2, with 8 bases lining up with TRBD1. This CDR3 region has 13 residues. With 5 bases clipped from V and 6 bases from J, the junction kept 6 bases outside the gene matches. Germline loops: CDR1 SGHNT, CDR2 YYREEE (reference sequence). The CDR3 spells CASRGQASDGYTF. The CDR3 region has the DNA TGTGCCAGCAGGGGACAGGCTTCTGATGGCTACACCTTC.

This clone was detected a few times. The chain recombines TRBV6-5 with TRBJ2-2; D remains unclear. Looked up from germline, CDR1 is MNHEY and CDR2 is SVGAGI. V was shortened by 6 bases and J by 8 bases, with 10 bases between the two germline ends. This CDR3 is built from 12 residues. The CDR3 nucleotides read TGTGCCAGCAGCCTGAGAGGTGGGGAGCTGTTTTTT. This sequence encodes CASSLRGGELFF.